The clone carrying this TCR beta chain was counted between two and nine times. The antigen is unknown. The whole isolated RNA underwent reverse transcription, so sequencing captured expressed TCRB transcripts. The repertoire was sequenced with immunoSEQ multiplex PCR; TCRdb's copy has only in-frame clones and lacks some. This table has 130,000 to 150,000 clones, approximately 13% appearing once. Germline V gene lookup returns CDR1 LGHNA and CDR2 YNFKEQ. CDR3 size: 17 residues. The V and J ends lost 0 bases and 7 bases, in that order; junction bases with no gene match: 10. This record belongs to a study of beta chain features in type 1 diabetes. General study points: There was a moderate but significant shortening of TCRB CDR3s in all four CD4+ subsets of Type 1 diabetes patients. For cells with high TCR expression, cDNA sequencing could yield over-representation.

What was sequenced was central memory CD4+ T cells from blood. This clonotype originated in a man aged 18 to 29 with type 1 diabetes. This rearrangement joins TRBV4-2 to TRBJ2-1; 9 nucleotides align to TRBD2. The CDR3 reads CASSQDLGGLAKNEQFF. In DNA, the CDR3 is TGTGCCAGCAGCCAAGATCTGGGCGGACTAGCGAAAAATGAGCAGTTCTTC.